The 3 T cell receptor beta chains listed next were all sequenced from one sample in a study of blood T cell repertoires in COVID-19. The assay was immunoSEQ multiplex PCR, and TCRdb's table has in-frame clones only and misses some. The table lists some 74,000 clones, roughly 84% of them singletons, with approximately 40% in the top ten. Material: peripheral blood. The receptors originated from a man aged 80 or over with acute or convalescent COVID-19.

J is TRBJ2-5 and V is TRBV5-6; a possible D gene is TRBD2 (5 bases). V was cut by 2 bases and J by 2 bases, with 10 bases left in between. Germline CDR1 reads SGHDT; CDR2 reads YYEEEE. The CDR3 consists of 14 residues. CDR3: CASSFTTTQETQYF. CDR3 DNA sequence: TGTGCCAGCAGCTTTACGACTACACAAGAGACCCAGTACTTC.

The CDR3 DNA reads as TGTGCCAGCAACCTAGGAAAACTGTATAATTCACCCCTCCACTTT. It is translated as CASNLGKLYNSPLHF. V and J are TRBV7-8 and TRBJ1-6; D gene unclear. With 7 bases removed from V and 4 bases from J, the gap between germline ends came to 14 bases. Germline CDR1 SGHVS, CDR2 FQNEAQ. The CDR3 contains 15 residues.

The chain joins TRBV5-1 to TRBJ2-3, with 7 positions matching TRBD1. The CDR3 contains 13 residues. After removal of 4 bases from V and 4 bases from J, the junction contained 3 bases not matched to a gene. From germline, CDR1 is SGHRS and CDR2 YFSETQ. The CDR3 sequence: CASSPQGPDTQYF. In DNA form, the CDR3 reads TGCGCCAGCAGCCCACAGGGGCCAGATACGCAGTATTTT.